This T cell receptor beta chain was identified in a study of OX40 agonist ivuxolimab in advanced cancers. Study at large: A mean age of approximately 58 years, range roughly 23 to 85, was recorded, and approximately 85% were male. Findings and caveats of the study: Undetermined was the antigen specificity of the expanded peripheral T cells.

A history of autoimmune disease or systemic immunosuppression excluded patients. Blood was sampled at baseline, cycle 4 day 1, and cycle 7 day 1. Clones were sequenced by immunoSEQ multiplex PCR, and TCRdb holds only the in-frame ones, with some missing. The profile covers about 42,000 clones, with roughly four fifths appearing a single time and 2.5% to 3% taken by the ten largest. V shed 5 bases and J shed 1 base, with 19 bases lying between them. This CDR3 is built from 16 residues. In its sample, this clone was seen once. Its cognate antigen is unknown. This chain joins TRBV5-3 and TRBJ2-7; tentatively, D is TRBD1 or TRBD2 (5 bases each). TRBV5-3 is given ORF status, its function remaining uncertain. The source is an adult with an advanced solid tumor such as melanoma, head and neck, liver or kidney cancer. The sample here was CD4+ or CD8+ T cells sorted from blood, taken in a trial of the OX40 agonist ivuxolimab. The CDR3 reads CARRSAPGRESYEQYF. DNA of the CDR3: TGTGCCAGAAGATCAGCTCCGGGACGGGAATCCTACGAGCAGTACTTC.